A single sample gave rise to the 25 T cell receptor beta chains below, sequenced in a study of T cell responses to AZD1222 COVID-19 vaccine. Repertoires were generated with immunoSEQ multiplex PCR, while TCRdb's copy carries only in-frame clones and drops some. The sample carries 100,000 to 130,000 clones, roughly 84% recorded once. Sequenced here: peripheral blood, sampled on day 0 of AZD1222 vaccination. The receptors stem from an adult in good health.

This sequence joins TRBV5-1 and TRBJ1-3; D is ambiguous. The CDR3 contains 13 residues. Germline assignment: CDR1 SGHRS and CDR2 YFSETQ. Trimming pared 7 bases from V and 4 bases from J, leaving 12 bases between. In DNA, the CDR3 is TGCGCCAGCCACCCCCTTCGCGGAAACACCATATATTTT. Protein: CASHPLRGNTIYF.

The J gene is TRBJ2-3, the V gene TRBV7-2; TRBD2 agrees at 8 bases. The V gene's germline CDR1 is SGHTA and CDR2 FQGNSA. This CDR3 has 14 amino acids. The V segment lost 5 bases and the J segment 3 bases; nucleotides outside the gene matches: 4. The chain's CDR3 is CASSGQRGTDTQYF. In DNA form, the CDR3 reads TGTGCCAGCAGCGGCCAGCGGGGGACAGATACGCAGTATTTT.

The V call is TRBV7-8, the J call TRBJ2-3; weak D call: TRBD2 (6 bases). V lost 7 bases and J lost 4, with 15 bases in between. Germline CDR1 and CDR2: SGHVS and FQNEAQ. The CDR3 has 14 residues. The CDR3 reads CASTLRREADTQYF. The CDR3 nucleotides are TGTGCCAGCACCCTCAGGAGGGAGGCAGATACGCAGTATTTT. Using reference TRBV7-8 and TRBJ2-3 for the parts outside the CDR3, the full variable domain is GAGVSQSPRYKVAKRGQDVALRCDPISGHVSLFWYQQALGQGPEFLTYFQNEAQLDKSGLPSDRFFAERPEGSVSTLKIQRTQQEDSAVYLCASTLRREADTQYFGPGTRLTVL.

J is TRBJ1-5 and V is TRBV6-6; TRBD1 agrees at 8 bases. The CDR3 is 18 amino acids. Trimming cost V 5 bases and J 2 bases; bases outside gene matches: 14. CDR1 MNHNY and CDR2 SVGAGI come from the germline V gene (reference sequence). The CDR3 DNA sequence: TGTGCCAGCAGTCCGGACAGGGCCCCGATCCAGGGCAATCAGCCCCAGCATTTT. Residues: CASSPDRAPIQGNQPQHF.

The V and J genes are TRBV5-1 and TRBJ2-3; no firm D call. This CDR3 is built from 15 residues. The V end lost 5 bases, the J end lost 0 bases, and 13 bases lay between the germline ends. Germline loops: CDR1 SGHRS, CDR2 YFSETQ. Written as DNA, the CDR3 is TGCGCCAGCAGTTTGCCGGCTGCTAGCACAGATACGCAGTATTTT. This encodes CASSLPAASTDTQYF.

This chain connects TRBV5-1 to TRBJ1-2; a possible D gene is TRBD1 (6 bases). The ends were cut back, 5 bases at V and 2 bases at J, with 25 bases in the middle. Germline values: CDR1 SGHRS, CDR2 YFSETQ. The CDR3 has 18 residues. CDR3 loop: CASRDGQTNLKGNYGYTF. In DNA, the CDR3 is TGCGCCAGCAGAGACGGACAGACCAATCTAAAAGGGAACTATGGCTACACCTTC.

The chain combines TRBV2 with TRBJ1-5; 8 positions agree with TRBD1. Germline lookup yields CDR1 SNHLY and CDR2 FYNNEI. The CDR3 is 14 residues long. V was pared by 5 bases and J by 5 bases, with 5 bases of the junction left unmatched. In nucleotides, the CDR3 is TGTGCCAGCAGTCGACAGGGGTTGGATCAGCCCCAGCATTTT. Encoded protein: CASSRQGLDQPQHF.

The chain has TRBV6-5 and TRBJ1-3; 7 bases are a match to TRBD1. V was pared by 0 bases and J by 4 bases, with 6 bases of the junction left unmatched. The CDR3 spans 16 residues. Per germline, CDR1 MNHEY and CDR2 SVGAGI. CDR3 DNA sequence: TGTGCCAGCAGTTACTCGACAGGGCAAGGGGGAAACACCATATATTTT. Translating it yields CASSYSTGQGGNTIYF.

The rearrangement uses TRBV9 and TRBJ2-3, with D possibly being TRBD2 (5 bases). The CDR3 contains 15 residues. Germline assignment: CDR1 SGDLS and CDR2 YYNGEE. The V end lost 7 bases, the J end lost 0 bases, and 15 bases lay between the germline ends. DNA for the CDR3: TGTGCCAGCGCCCCCTTAGGCGGGAGCACAGATACGCAGTATTTT. It encodes CASAPLGGSTDTQYF.

This chain uses TRBV30 with TRBJ1-2; possibly TRBD1 for D (5 bases). CDR1 and CDR2 (germline): GTSNPN, SVGIG (reference sequence). This CDR3 is built from 12 residues. V was clipped by 3 bases and J by 4 bases, with 9 bases between them. The DNA of the CDR3 is TGTGCCTGGAGCGGCGGGGGCTATGGCTACACCTTC. It encodes CAWSGGGYGYTF.

The chain couples TRBV11-3 to TRBJ2-5, with D unresolved. The CDR3 totals 15 residues. CDR1 and CDR2 (germline): SGHNT, YENEEA. V lost 1 base, J lost 3 bases, and 12 bases lay in between. This CDR3 is CASSLVGAPEETQYF. In DNA, the CDR3 is TGTGCCAGCAGCTTAGTTGGAGCCCCGGAAGAGACCCAGTACTTC.

The chain joins TRBV9 to TRBJ1-2, with a tentative D call TRBD1 (5 bases). The CDR3 length is 15 residues. Per the germline V gene, CDR1 is SGDLS and CDR2 is YYNGEE. Deletions cut 0 bases from V and 8 bases from J, with 17 bases between. The CDR3 DNA reads as TGTGCCAGCAGCGTAGGGGCAGTCAGAAAGGGGGGCTACACCTTC. It is translated as CASSVGAVRKGGYTF.

This chain connects TRBV6-5 to TRBJ2-5; D unclear. Trimming pared 0 bases from V and 5 bases from J, leaving 13 bases between. Germline CDR1 and CDR2: MNHEY and SVGAGI. The CDR3 contains 15 residues. The CDR3 sequence: CASSYSISYWETQYF. CDR3 coding DNA: TGTGCCAGCAGTTACTCGATCTCGTACTGGGAGACCCAGTACTTC.

The rearrangement uses TRBV5-6 and TRBJ2-3; maybe TRBD1 (6 bases). CDR1 and CDR2 (germline): SGHDT, YYEEEE. The CDR3 totals 15 residues. With 2 bases removed from V and 4 bases from J, the gap between germline ends came to 14 bases. The DNA for the CDR3 is TGTGCCAGCAGCTTTGTCGCCAGGGGATCAGATACGCAGTATTTT. Protein: CASSFVARGSDTQYF.

The V gene is TRBV11-1, the J gene TRBJ2-1; D not certain. CDR3 length equals 14 residues. V lost 1 base to trimming and J lost 4 bases, with 8 bases between them. Germline CDR1 is SGHAT and CDR2 is FQDESV (reference sequence). CDR3 region: CASSLDSGYNEQFF. CDR3 bases: TGTGCCAGCAGCTTAGACTCCGGTTACAATGAGCAGTTCTTC.

The V and J genes are TRBV7-2 and TRBJ2-7; TRBD2 agrees at 8 bases. This CDR3 is built from 16 residues. CDR1 and CDR2 (germline): SGHTA, FQGNSA. Trimming removed 1 base from V and 0 bases from J; junction bases left unmatched: 5. This CDR3 is CASSLEVSGASYEQYF. In DNA, the CDR3 is TGTGCCAGCAGCTTAGAAGTTAGCGGGGCCTCCTACGAGCAGTACTTC.

V is TRBV28 and J is TRBJ2-7, with D possibly TRBD2 on 7 matching bases. Per germline, CDR1 MDHEN and CDR2 SYDVKM. The length of the CDR3 is 14 residues. V was trimmed by 7 bases and J by 3 bases, leaving 16 bases between them. The CDR3 is CASTRGGVNYEQYF. CDR3 coding DNA: TGTGCCAGCACCCGAGGGGGGGTTAACTACGAGCAGTACTTC.

This clone was observed a single time. This chain joins TRBV3-1 (or the pseudogene TRBV3-2) and TRBJ1-5, with D tentatively TRBD1 (6 bases). In germline, CDR1 is LGHDT, CDR2 YNNKEL (reference sequence). This CDR3 has 16 residues. Trimming stripped 0 bases from V and 7 bases from J, with 16 bases between. The CDR3 is CASSQEVCRGRQPQHF. The CDR3 nucleotides are TGTGCCAGCAGCCAAGAAGTGTGCAGGGGACGCCAGCCCCAGCATTTT.

V usage is TRBV13 and J usage is TRBJ2-3; D call uncertain. The CDR3 has 15 amino acids. Trimming removed 2 bases from V and 4 bases from J, with 13 bases in between. The germline gives CDR1 PRHDT, CDR2 FYEKMQ (reference sequence). CDR3 sequence: CASSLPRKVADTQYF. DNA for the CDR3: TGTGCCAGCAGCTTACCTAGAAAGGTCGCAGATACGCAGTATTTT.

The chain has TRBV4-3 and TRBJ2-2, with D tentatively TRBD1 (5 bases). The CDR3 has 15 residues. V lost 0 bases and J 7 bases, leaving 12 bases between the germline ends. The germline CDR1 and CDR2 sequences are LGHNA and YSLEER. CDR3: CASSQDRQSNGELFF. In DNA, the CDR3 is TGCGCCAGCAGCCAAGATCGACAGTCCAACGGGGAGCTGTTTTTT.

This chain uses TRBV30 with TRBJ1-6, with 9 positions matching TRBD1. There are 18 residues in the CDR3. After removal of 1 base from V and 10 bases from J, the junction contained 17 bases not matched to a gene. The V gene's germline CDR1 is GTSNPN and CDR2 SVGIG (reference sequence). DNA for the CDR3: TGTGCCTGGAGTGAGGCGACAGGGGGTATTGCTTTGGGATCACCCCTCCACTTT. Translated, it gives CAWSEATGGIALGSPLHF.

The V and J genes are TRBV29-1 and TRBJ1-2, with D possibly being TRBD1 (5 bases). This CDR3 is built from 16 residues. The V end was cut by 7 bases, the J end by 7 bases, with 28 bases between. Germline CDR1 reads SQVTM; CDR2 reads ANQGSEA. The CDR3 region has the DNA TGCAGCGGTTACCCGGCCGGGGGAGAGGCGAGCGGTGGCTACACCTTC. Its translation is CSGYPAGGEASGGYTF. Full variable domain (missing parts from reference TRBV29-1 and TRBJ1-2): SAVISQKPSRDICQRGTSLTIQCQVDSQVTMMFWYRQQPGQSLTLIATANQGSEATYESGFVIDKFPISRPNLTFSTLTVSNMSPEDSSIYLCSGYPAGGEASGGYTFGSGTRLTVV.

The genes are TRBV19 and TRBJ1-1, with D unresolved. V gave up 4 bases and J gave up 10 bases, with 13 bases separating them. Germline lookup yields CDR1 LNHDA and CDR2 SQIVND (reference sequence). The CDR3 contains 12 residues. CDR3: CASSNGPLGAFF. The DNA for the CDR3 is TGTGCCAGTAGTAATGGGCCCCTTGGAGCTTTCTTT.

This sequence joins TRBV5-6 and TRBJ2-5; 8 bases line up with TRBD1. CDR3 length: 14 amino acids. V gave up 4 bases and J gave up 5 bases; unmatched junction bases: 7. The germline gives CDR1 SGHDT, CDR2 YYEEEE. The CDR3 sequence is CASSLQGAEETQYF. CDR3 in DNA: TGTGCCAGCAGCCTTCAGGGGGCTGAGGAGACCCAGTACTTC.

The rearrangement joins TRBV2 to TRBJ1-1, with 9 bases that match TRBD1. The CDR3 has 14 residues. V lost 4 bases and J lost 4; bases outside the gene matches: 4. Germline CDR1 and CDR2: SNHLY and FYNNEI. In DNA, the CDR3 is TGTGCCAGCAGTGGCCGACAGGGGGGCACTGAAGCTTTCTTT. Amino acids: CASSGRQGGTEAFF.